This T cell receptor (beta chain) was retrieved from a study of glioma-infiltrating T cells after dendritic cell vaccination. Study-level information: Between the early 2000s and the early 2010s, patients got autologous tumor lysate-pulsed dendritic cell vaccines.

As regards this clone: What it binds is not known.

Findings and caveats of the study: TCR clonality showed no direct relationship with survival.

Amplification used 60 V beta primers and 13 J beta primers. Libraries were prepared by immunoSEQ multiplex PCR; TCRdb keeps only in-frame clonotypes and omits some of them. This repertoire shows roughly 96,000 clones, 79% found once; its top ten account for around 6%. This sample comprised blood, obtained before dendritic cell vaccination. This clonotype originated in a human donor with glioblastoma.

DNA for the CDR3: TGTGCCAGCTCACCGGGAGCGGGGATCTCTGAAGCTTTCTTT. It is translated as CASSPGAGISEAFF. This chain links TRBV18 with TRBJ1-1; D gene unclear. V was trimmed by 3 bases and J by 6 bases, leaving 14 bases between them. Germline V CDR1 and CDR2: KGHSH, LQKENI. The CDR3 has 14 amino acids.